Listed here is a single T cell receptor (beta chain). Its antigen is currently unknown. The Oncomine TCR Beta short-read assay sequenced DNA from cultured CD4+ T cells. From the PCR reads, TCRdb called clonotypes with MiXCR, one entry per CDR3 protein. This table has some 17,000 distinct CDR3 sequences, 45% to 65% appearing once. The data are from a study of vaccination and CD4 T cells after COVID-19. Study conclusions and caveats: The great majority, 304 of 307 vaccine-specific clones, proved spike mono-reactive in convalescent patients.

Germline loops: CDR1 MGHRA, CDR2 YSYEKL. The CDR3 spans 14 residues. V was cut by 0 bases and J by 6 bases, with 8 bases left in between. The treatment: roughly ten-day PBMC culture with coronavirus spike peptide pools or control peptides (ViraFEST assay). Via ViraFEST, peptide pools expanded antigen-specific T cells before TCR sequencing. The material sequenced was CD4+ T cells from blood, cultured in vitro. This receptor was taken from a human donor who had recovered from COVID-19. V and J are TRBV4-1 and TRBJ2-2; D not certain. CDR3 nucleotide sequence: TGCGCCAGCAGCCAAGAGGCGTGGGCCGGGGAGCTGTTTTTT. Translating it yields CASSQEAWAGELFF.